This entry lists 25 T cell receptor beta chains sequenced from one sample in a study of blood T cell repertoires in COVID-19. Profiled with immunoSEQ multiplex PCR; TCRdb holds only in-frame clones, not every one. Here the sample spans about 180,000 clones, about 88% being singletons. Sequenced: peripheral blood. The source of these receptors is a man aged 55 to 70 with COVID-19, enrolled during active disease.

The chain recombines TRBV7-9 with TRBJ1-4; 9 bases line up with TRBD1. V lost 3 bases and J lost 6; bases outside the gene matches: 2. CDR3 size: 14 residues. Looked up from germline, CDR1 is SEHNR and CDR2 is FQNEAQ (reference sequence). In DNA, the CDR3 is TGTGCCAGCAGCTTCACAGGGGGCGATGAAAAACTGTTTTTT. It yields the protein CASSFTGGDEKLFF.

The chain carries TRBV14 and TRBJ1-1; D possibly corresponds to TRBD1 (5 bases). V was pared by 1 base and J by 6 bases, with 6 bases between. The CDR3 length is 12 residues. CDR1 and CDR2 (germline): SGHDN, FVKESK. CDR3 nucleotides: TGTGCCAGCAGCCAAGGGGGCGCTGAAGCTTTCTTT. Translating gives CASSQGGAEAFF.

With respect to this clone: One end of the junction fails to match germline, which may point to a read error. The rearrangement uses TRBV3-1 (or the pseudogene TRBV3-2) and TRBJ1-3; D not certain. The germline gives CDR1 LGHDT, CDR2 YNNKEL (reference sequence). The CDR3 sequence is 13 residues long. The CDR3 loop is CASSQESVNTIYF. The CDR3 bases are TGTGCCAGCAGCCAAGAGTCTGTAAACACCATATATTTT.

This clone was detected ten times or more. This chain links TRBV6-2 or TRBV6-3 with TRBJ1-1; D might be TRBD1 (6 bases). Trimming removed 4 bases at V and 4 bases at J, with 22 bases between. CDR1 MNHEY and CDR2 SVGEGT come from the germline V gene. This CDR3 is 17 amino acids long. The CDR3, as DNA: TGTGCCAGCAGTTTTGCTAGGGGGGGGAGCGGGAGCACTGAAGCTTTCTTT. It codes for CASSFARGGSGSTEAFF.

The chain is built from TRBV5-4 and TRBJ2-3; 13 bases line up with TRBD2. The CDR3 totals 16 residues. CDR1 and CDR2 from the germline V gene are SGHNT and YYREEE (reference sequence). V was clipped by 4 bases and J by 1 base; unmatched bases: 3. CDR3 region: CASSLGTSGGTDTQYF. The CDR3, as DNA: TGTGCCAGCAGCCTCGGGACTAGCGGGGGCACAGATACGCAGTATTTT.

The rearrangement links TRBV5-1 to TRBJ2-2; D uncertain. This CDR3 has 15 residues. V was pared by 0 bases and J by 1 base, with 7 bases between. Germline lookup yields CDR1 SGHRS and CDR2 YFSETQ. The CDR3 DNA follows: TGCGCCAGCAGCTTGGTCCCAGTGAACACCGGGGAGCTGTTTTTT. Translation gives CASSLVPVNTGELFF.

The chain has TRBV6-2 or TRBV6-3 and TRBJ2-7; 7 positions match TRBD2. J gave up 4 bases and V 2 bases, and 11 bases lay outside the gene matches. The CDR3 spans 16 residues. CDR1 and CDR2 (germline): MNHEY, SVGEGT. The CDR3 DNA reads TGTGCCAGCAGTTACCCCAGTTTGGGACTAAAGTACGAGCAGTACTTC. As protein: CASSYPSLGLKYEQYF.

This sequence joins TRBV5-4 and TRBJ2-5; D might be TRBD1 (6 bases). Germline values: CDR1 SGHNT, CDR2 YYREEE (reference sequence). The CDR3 contains 14 residues. V lost 2 bases and J 0 bases, leaving 8 bases between the germline ends. The CDR3 DNA reads as TGTGCCAGCAGCTTCGGACAGTACCAAGAGACCCAGTACTTC. It is translated as CASSFGQYQETQYF.

This rearrangement joins TRBV28 to TRBJ1-3; D may be TRBD1 (5 bases). Trimming cost V 3 bases and J 4 bases, with 10 bases left between them. In germline, CDR1 is MDHEN, CDR2 SYDVKM. The CDR3 length is 14 residues. The CDR3 coding sequence is TGTGCCAGCAGTTTCGACAGACGAGGAAACACCATATATTTT. Translation: CASSFDRRGNTIYF.

The chain joins TRBV6-6 to TRBJ1-3; 7 bases are shared with TRBD1. V shed 5 bases, J shed 4 bases, and the junction held 11 bases outside the gene matches. Germline V CDR1 and CDR2: MNHNY, SVGAGI (reference sequence). CDR3 length: 16 amino acids. The CDR3 sequence: CASSQSRQGTGNTIYF. The CDR3 DNA follows: TGTGCCAGCAGTCAAAGTCGACAGGGCACCGGAAACACCATATATTTT.

The V and J genes are TRBV5-6 and TRBJ2-5; 7 positions agree with TRBD1. V gave up 3 bases and J gave up 5 bases; unmatched junction bases: 7. From germline, CDR1 is SGHDT and CDR2 YYEEEE. The CDR3 has 14 residues. CDR3 DNA: TGTGCCAGCAGCTGGATACAGGGGATGGAGACCCAGTACTTC. Translation: CASSWIQGMETQYF.

The chain links TRBV25-1 to TRBJ1-2; TRBD1 matches at 7 bases. Germline V gene data show CDR1 as MGHDK and CDR2 as SYGVNS. V lost 4 bases to trimming and J lost 7 bases; unmatched junction nucleotides: 6. This CDR3 has 13 residues. CDR3 in DNA: TGTGCCAGCAGTGTCCTTCGGGACAGTGGCTACACCTTC. It is translated as CASSVLRDSGYTF.

This clone has more than one count but fewer than ten. V and J are TRBV12-3 or TRBV12-4 and TRBJ2-1; D not certain. This CDR3 spans 13 amino acids. V lost 3 bases and J 5 bases, leaving 8 bases between the germline ends. CDR3 bases: TGTGCCAGCAGTTTGTCACAGAACAATGAGCAGTTCTTC. Its protein product is CASSLSQNNEQFF.

The chain joins TRBV12-3 or TRBV12-4 to TRBJ1-2; D is ambiguous. Trimming pared 6 bases from V and 5 bases from J, leaving 13 bases between. The CDR3 covers 13 residues. CDR3 protein: CASSPPSVYGYTF. The CDR3 DNA reads TGTGCCAGCAGCCCACCGTCAGTGTATGGCTACACCTTC.

This chain uses TRBV24-1 with TRBJ2-1; 7 bases match TRBD2. J was trimmed by 2 bases and V by 3 bases; bases with no gene match: 9. This CDR3 is 17 amino acids long. CDR1 is KGHDR and CDR2 is SFDVKD in the germline V gene. CDR3 amino acids: CATSDTLRGRTYNEQFF. DNA of the CDR3: TGTGCCACCAGTGATACCCTGCGCGGGAGAACCTACAATGAGCAGTTCTTC.

The rearrangement joins TRBV18 to TRBJ2-1, with 8 nucleotides matching TRBD2. The V gene's germline CDR1 is KGHSH and CDR2 LQKENI. J was trimmed by 4 bases and V by 5 bases; bases with no gene match: 7. The CDR3 totals 15 residues. CDR3 residues: CASSVSGGVYNEQFF. In DNA, the CDR3 is TGTGCCAGCTCAGTTTCCGGGGGGGTATACAATGAGCAGTTCTTC.

The J gene is TRBJ2-5, the V gene TRBV19, with TRBD2 matching over 14 bases. Losses at the gene ends were 8 bases for V and 2 bases for J; bases not matched to a gene: 13. This CDR3 comprises 18 residues. Germline V gives CDR1 LNHDA, CDR2 SQIVND (reference sequence). In DNA, the CDR3 is TGTGCCAGTGCTCGGCGTGGACTAGCGGGAGGTACTCAAGAGACCCAGTACTTC. It encodes CASARRGLAGGTQETQYF.

The chain links TRBV7-2 to TRBJ1-1; no firm D call. Germline assignment: CDR1 SGHTA and CDR2 FQGNSA. This CDR3 spans 14 amino acids. Trimming stripped 2 bases from V and 2 bases from J, with 9 bases between. CDR3 nucleotide sequence: TGTGCCAGCAGCTTATCTGGCGGTAACACTGAAGCTTTCTTT. The encoded protein is CASSLSGGNTEAFF.

This sequence joins TRBV19 and TRBJ1-5, with a possible D match to TRBD1 (6 bases). In germline, CDR1 is LNHDA, CDR2 SQIVND (reference sequence). The CDR3 sequence is 17 residues long. V was pared by 7 bases and J by 1 base, with 20 bases between. The CDR3 here is CASNTPGHIGSNQPQHF. CDR3 DNA sequence: TGTGCCAGTAACACTCCGGGACATATAGGCAGCAATCAGCCCCAGCATTTT.

The V and J genes are TRBV6-2 or TRBV6-3 and TRBJ1-2; D uncertain. Germline V gene data show CDR1 as MNHEY and CDR2 as SVGEGT. The CDR3 runs 13 residues. V lost 5 bases, J lost 0 bases, and 7 bases lay in between. As DNA, the CDR3 is TGTGCCAGCAGTCGAACAGCTAACTATGGCTACACCTTC. Translating it yields CASSRTANYGYTF.

CDR3 loop: CASSIRDRGYTDTQYF. The CDR3 DNA reads as TGTGCCAGTAGTATTCGTGACAGGGGGTACACAGATACGCAGTATTTT. The genes are TRBV19 and TRBJ2-3; 9 bases match TRBD1. The CDR3 consists of 16 residues. Unmatched junction bases numbered 6, after V lost 3 bases and J lost 2 bases. Germline V gives CDR1 LNHDA, CDR2 SQIVND (reference sequence).

V gene TRBV28 combines with J gene TRBJ1-2; 9 bases match TRBD1. Germline V lookup: CDR1 MDHEN, CDR2 SYDVKM. The CDR3 has 13 residues. The ends lost 7 bases at V and 7 bases at J; junction bases unmatched: 7. The CDR3 here is CASITGGQGGYTF. DNA of the CDR3: TGTGCCAGCATAACAGGGGGACAGGGTGGCTACACCTTC.

With respect to this clone: The germline gene is not matched at one end of the junction; a read error may be the cause. The V and J genes are TRBV7-7 and TRBJ2-5; 11 bases align to TRBD2. The CDR3 is 14 residues long. The V gene's germline CDR1 is SSHAT and CDR2 FNYEAQ (reference sequence). CDR3 amino acids: CASSPTSGEQTQYF. In DNA, the CDR3 is TGTGCTAGCAGTCCGACTAGCGGGGAACAGACCCAGTACTTC.

The chain is built from TRBV11-2 and TRBJ2-2, with D unclear. Trimming left V 1 base short and J 0 bases short, with 6 bases between. Germline V gene lookup returns CDR1 SGHAT and CDR2 FQNNGV. There are 15 residues in the CDR3. Here the CDR3 reads CASSLAPTNTGELFF. The CDR3 DNA reads TGTGCCAGCAGCTTAGCCCCCACGAACACCGGGGAGCTGTTTTTT.

The chain uses TRBV2 and TRBJ2-1, with D maybe TRBD2 (5 bases). The CDR3 is 14 amino acids. Trimming removed 6 bases from V and 1 base from J, with 10 bases in between. Germline V gene sequence: CDR1 SNHLY, CDR2 FYNNEI. The CDR3 nucleotides read TGTGCCAGCAGGCCTACTAGTTCCTACAATGAGCAGTTCTTC. Translating gives CASRPTSSYNEQFF.